The 27 T cell receptor beta chains below were found in one sample sequenced in a study of PD-1 blockade in classical Hodgkin lymphoma (dated by TCRdb to 2019 to 2021). The time point label, read with the paper, signifies: cycle 4 day 1 (C4D1), after less than 7 weeks of nivolumab. All trial patients had relapsed after autologous stem cell transplantation, with cohorts A, B and C differing in prior brentuximab vedotin exposure. Receptors were amplified or captured by the immunoSEQ multiplex PCR assay. The table was pulled from immuneACCESS by TCRdb, which kept in-frame rearrangements only. Such tables lose some clones; where checked, under half of the loss comes from unresolved V genes, and the rest has no known cause. The sample profile shows 25,000 to 40,000 clones; 65% to 85% of them were found once. About a sixth of the sample goes to the ten largest clones. The specimen was peripheral blood mononuclear cells (PBMCs), collected before the fourth cycle of nivolumab. The receptors here all came from a human donor with classical Hodgkin lymphoma.

V and J are TRBV5-1 and TRBJ2-1; no clear D gene. Germline-derived CDR1 and CDR2 are SGHRS and YFSETQ. V dropped 5 bases and J dropped 2 bases, with 11 bases sitting between them. CDR3 size: 14 residues. The CDR3 DNA reads as TGCGCCAGCAGGGGGTTGTCTACCTACAATGAGCAGTTCTTC. It yields the protein CASRGLSTYNEQFF.

The chain is built from TRBV4-3 and TRBJ2-2; D gene uncertain. The germline V gene encodes CDR1 LGHNA and CDR2 YSLEER. V was clipped by 1 base and J by 4 bases, with 13 bases between them. The CDR3 has 16 amino acids. CDR3 nucleotides: TGCGCCAGCAGCCAAGCTCAGAGAAGGAGCACCGGGGAGCTGTTTTTT. This sequence encodes CASSQAQRRSTGELFF.

The chain has TRBV21-1 and TRBJ1-5. TRBV21-1 is recorded as a pseudogene. This CDR3 contains 13 residues. This CDR3 reads CASLSGGSRPQHF. As DNA, the CDR3 is TGTGCCAGCCTCTCAGGAGGATCGCGGCCCCAGCATTTT.

This clone appeared a few times. V is TRBV7-9 and J is TRBJ2-7; D possibly corresponds to TRBD1 (7 bases). Trimming took off 6 bases at V and 3 bases at J, with 9 bases between the two ends. This CDR3 is built from 12 residues. Germline CDR1 SEHNR, CDR2 FQNEAQ (reference sequence). DNA of the CDR3: TGTGCCAGCAGTCAGGGGGGCTACGAGCAGTACTTC. It translates to CASSQGGYEQYF.

The V gene is TRBV5-8, the J gene TRBJ1-1; D is undetermined. V gave up 2 bases and J gave up 5 bases, with 10 bases separating them. This CDR3 has 13 amino acids. Germline V gene sequence: CDR1 SGHTS, CDR2 YDEGEE. CDR3 sequence: CASSFGVWTEAFF. The CDR3 region has the DNA TGTGCCAGCAGCTTTGGGGTATGGACTGAAGCTTTCTTT. Using reference TRBV5-8 and TRBJ1-1 for the parts outside the CDR3, the full variable domain is EAGVTQSPTHLIKTRGQQATLRCSPISGHTSVYWYQQALGLGLQFLLWYDEGEERNRGNFPPRFSGRQFPNYSSELNVNALELEDSALYLCASSFGVWTEAFFGQGTRLTVV.

The chain uses TRBV20-1 and TRBJ2-5, with D hard to call. The CDR3 is 11 amino acids. Trimming took 4 bases from V and 5 from J, leaving 8 bases between them. Looked up from germline, CDR1 is DFQATT and CDR2 is SNEGSKA (reference sequence). CDR3 residues: CSAMPWETQYF. The DNA for the CDR3 is TGCAGTGCTATGCCGTGGGAGACCCAGTACTTC.

The chain carries TRBV6-6 and TRBJ2-3, with D unresolved. This CDR3 is built from 12 residues. Trimming stripped 2 bases from V and 5 bases from J, with 5 bases between. Germline assignment: CDR1 MNHNY and CDR2 SVGAGI (reference sequence). CDR3 region: CASSYTGDTQYF. The CDR3 region has the DNA TGTGCCAGCAGTTACACTGGAGATACGCAGTATTTT.

The chain has TRBV6-5 and TRBJ1-1; TRBD1 agrees at 8 bases. Germline trimming cut 8 bases from V and 5 bases from J; bases unmatched to any gene: 4. The CDR3 contains 12 residues. Germline CDR1 MNHEY, CDR2 SVGAGI. CDR3 bases: TGTGCCAGCCGGACAGGGTTGACTGAAGCTTTCTTT. As protein: CASRTGLTEAFF.

The rearrangement uses TRBV6-1 and TRBJ1-6, with no clear D. Trimming cost V 8 bases and J 7 bases, with 18 bases left between them. Germline CDR1 reads MNHNS; CDR2 reads SASEGT. The CDR3 sequence is 15 residues long. CDR3 nucleotide sequence: TGTGCCAGCGGGAGGACGGCCGCCGGCAATTCACCCCTCCACTTT. This translates into CASGRTAAGNSPLHF.

This chain uses TRBV7-8 with TRBJ1-6; D remains ambiguous. V was pared by 0 bases and J by 10 bases, with 13 bases between. CDR1 is SGHVS and CDR2 is FQNEAQ in the germline V gene. The CDR3 consists of 15 residues. The CDR3 loop reads CASSLAGQSESPLHF. For the CDR3, the DNA is TGTGCCAGCAGCTTAGCTGGCCAGTCGGAGTCACCCCTCCACTTT.

The CDR3 DNA is TGCGCCAGCAGCGTGGTGGGATCTGGGGCGAACAGAGGCGCTGAAGCTTTCTTT. Encoded protein: CASSVVGSGANRGAEAFF. The chain couples TRBV5-1 to TRBJ1-1; weak D call: TRBD1 (5 bases). Looked up from germline, CDR1 is SGHRS and CDR2 is YFSETQ. The length of the CDR3 is 18 residues. V was pared by 4 bases and J by 6 bases, with 28 bases between.

This sequence joins TRBV9 and TRBJ2-7, with no clear D. Germline lookup yields CDR1 SGDLS and CDR2 YYNGEE. Trimming pared 2 bases from V and 1 base from J, leaving 10 bases between. This CDR3 contains 14 residues. As DNA, the CDR3 is TGTGCCAGCAGCGTTTCAAGCTATTCCTACGAGCAGTACTTC. Its translation is CASSVSSYSYEQYF.

This chain connects TRBV30 to TRBJ1-4; D uncertain. V was cut by 2 bases and J by 4 bases, with 11 bases left in between. Per germline, CDR1 GTSNPN and CDR2 SVGIG (reference sequence). The CDR3 totals 14 residues. The CDR3 protein is CAWSSRYRNEKLFF. Here the CDR3 DNA reads TGTGCCTGGAGTTCAAGATACCGTAATGAAAAACTGTTTTTT.

The chain employs TRBV5-1 and TRBJ1-6, with a tentative D call TRBD1 (5 bases). Germline V gene data show CDR1 as SGHRS and CDR2 as YFSETQ. This CDR3 comprises 16 residues. The V end was cut by 0 bases, the J end by 3 bases, with 10 bases between. CDR3 region: CASSLVGVNYNSPLHF. CDR3 sequence (DNA): TGCGCCAGCAGCTTGGTGGGGGTAAACTATAATTCACCCCTCCACTTT.

The genes are TRBV28 and TRBJ2-7; D remains unclear. The CDR3 spans 12 residues. V shed 2 bases and J shed 4 bases, with 6 bases lying between them. From germline, CDR1 is MDHEN and CDR2 SYDVKM. The CDR3 here is CASSLRVYEQYF. The CDR3 DNA reads TGTGCCAGCAGTTTAAGGGTTTACGAGCAGTACTTC.

This clone was counted only a few times. This chain uses TRBV7-6 with TRBJ2-2; D remains unclear. The CDR3 has 17 amino acids. V lost 0 bases and J lost 0, with 11 bases in between. CDR1 SGHVS and CDR2 FNYEAQ come from the germline V gene. The CDR3 bases are TGTGCCAGCAGCTTAGCGTCTGGCCGAACGAACACCGGGGAGCTGTTTTTT. Translating gives CASSLASGRTNTGELFF.

The chain carries TRBV7-9 and TRBJ1-1, with TRBD1 matching over 9 bases. The CDR3 consists of 18 residues. Germline-derived CDR1 and CDR2 are SEHNR and FQNEAQ (reference sequence). V lost 4 bases to trimming and J lost 1 base; unmatched junction nucleotides: 13. The CDR3 region has the DNA TGTGCCAGCAGCTATCAATCGTACAGGGGGCGTCAGAACACTGAAGCTTTCTTT. It encodes CASSYQSYRGRQNTEAFF.

This rearrangement joins TRBV27 to TRBJ1-2; 12 bases are shared with TRBD1. Germline CDR1 MNHEY, CDR2 SMNVEV (reference sequence). The trim removed 3 bases at V and 7 bases at J, leaving 9 bases unmatched. There are 16 residues in the CDR3. CDR3 amino acids: CASSLGQGALLGGYTF. In DNA form, the CDR3 reads TGTGCCAGCAGTTTGGGACAGGGGGCGCTTCTTGGTGGCTACACCTTC.

The rearrangement joins TRBV7-8 to TRBJ1-1, with 7 bases identical to TRBD1. The ends lost 5 bases at V and 6 bases at J; junction bases unmatched: 15. The CDR3 extends over 16 amino acids. Germline values: CDR1 SGHVS, CDR2 FQNEAQ. CDR3 sequence (DNA): TGTGCCAGCAGCCCGGGACAGCTAGCGTCGACGTCTGAAGCTTTCTTT. It specifies CASSPGQLASTSEAFF.

The chain couples TRBV11-2 to TRBJ2-4; D unclear. The CDR3 totals 14 residues. The germline gives CDR1 SGHAT, CDR2 FQNNGV. Trimming pared 5 bases from V and 0 bases from J, leaving 8 bases between. The CDR3 sequence: CASSKDLAKNIQYF. The CDR3 bases are TGTGCCAGCAGCAAGGACCTAGCCAAAAACATTCAGTACTTC.

The chain couples TRBV4-3 to TRBJ1-2; TRBD1 agrees at 7 bases. Germline-derived CDR1 and CDR2 are LGHNA and YSLEER. This CDR3 has 14 residues. V was pared by 1 base and J by 7 bases, with 6 bases of the junction left unmatched. The CDR3 region has the DNA TGCGCCAGCAGCCAAGGGGGGACAGCCGGTGGCTACACCTTC. Protein: CASSQGGTAGGYTF.

The chain carries TRBV19 and TRBJ1-4; 7 nucleotides line up with TRBD1. V was clipped by 6 bases and J by 4 bases; unmatched bases: 8. There are 15 residues in the CDR3. The germline V gene has CDR1 LNHDA and CDR2 SQIVND (reference sequence). CDR3 coding DNA: TGTGCCAGTAGCCTAGGGGGCCGGATTAATGAAAAACTGTTTTTT. As protein: CASSLGGRINEKLFF.

The chain recombines TRBV4-3 with TRBJ2-6; the D is unclear. CDR3 size: 15 residues. In germline, CDR1 is LGHNA, CDR2 YSLEER. V gave up 4 bases and J gave up 0 bases, with 7 bases separating them. The CDR3 here is CASSPEASGANVLTF. Here the CDR3 DNA reads TGCGCCAGCAGCCCAGAGGCCTCTGGGGCCAACGTCCTGACTTTC.

This clone was picked up a small number of times. The chain carries TRBV28 and TRBJ2-2; D unclear. Germline V gene lookup returns CDR1 MDHEN and CDR2 SYDVKM. The CDR3 is 13 residues long. With 8 bases removed from V and 1 base from J, the gap between germline ends came to 8 bases. The CDR3 DNA is TGTGCCAGCCAGACGAAGAACACCGGGGAGCTGTTTTTT. Its translation is CASQTKNTGELFF.

The chain is built from TRBV28 and TRBJ1-3; no reliable D call. Between the trimmed V and J ends, which lost 2 bases and 0 bases, there was a span of 8 bases. Looked up from germline, CDR1 is MDHEN and CDR2 is SYDVKM. The CDR3 totals 15 residues. The CDR3 DNA is TGTGCCAGCAGTTTAGGGCTACTCTCTGGAAACACCATATATTTT. It yields the protein CASSLGLLSGNTIYF.

This clone was seen a single time. The V gene is TRBV5-4, the J gene TRBJ1-3; tentative D call: TRBD1 (5 bases). Germline V gene sequence: CDR1 SGHNT, CDR2 YYREEE (reference sequence). Trimming stripped 0 bases from V and 3 bases from J, with 13 bases between. The CDR3 is 16 residues long. The CDR3 here is CASSLEQGGGGNTIYF. CDR3 nucleotides: TGTGCCAGCAGCTTGGAGCAGGGAGGAGGTGGAAACACCATATATTTT.

This clone was observed a few times. The chain employs TRBV7-9 and TRBJ2-7; no definite D call. The V gene lost 3 bases and the J gene lost 5 bases, with 11 bases spanning the gap. The CDR3 has 13 residues. Per germline, CDR1 SEHNR and CDR2 FQNEAQ (reference sequence). The CDR3 nucleotides are TGTGCCAGCAGCTTTTACCATGACAACGAGCAGTACGTC. Its translation: CASSFYHDNEQYV.